This TCR beta chain was sequenced for a study of regulatory T cells in long-lasting Graves disease. Study observations and caveats: Preferential use of TRBV28, TRBJ1-2 and TRBJ2-5 was seen in persistent disease. New patients shared 1,000 or so public clonotypes, and persistent patients shared more, with about 2,700. TCR diversity was lower in persistent Graves' patients (versus newly diagnosed ones).

Per the germline V gene, CDR1 is SQVTM and CDR2 is ANQGSEA. V lost 2 bases and J lost 0, with 4 bases in between. The CDR3 is made up of 12 amino acids. Of note for this clonotype: The target antigen is unknown.

Building the TCR beta libraries relied on iRepertoire HTBI primers, and CDR3 regions underwent Arm-PCR. MiXCR, applied by TCRdb to the multiplex PCR reads, yields one record per CDR3 protein. The sample contains fewer than 400,000 distinct CDR3 sequences, about 20% of which appear only once. Documented time point: persistent/refractory GD, antithyroid drugs over 5 years with positive TRAb. PBMC RNA served as the TCR library source. This specimen consisted of peripheral blood mononuclear cells (PBMCs), obtained when the disease was refractory, from a patient treated with antithyroid drugs. The clonotype was recovered from a female donor with Graves disease. The chain joins TRBV29-1 to TRBJ1-1; D is unresolved. The CDR3 here is CSVEFLNTEAFF. CDR3 in DNA: TGCAGCGTTGAATTTCTGAACACTGAAGCTTTCTTT.